This TCR beta chain was found in a study of OX40 agonist ivuxolimab in advanced cancers. Turning to the study itself: The patients' treatment was ivuxolimab, an agonistic anti-OX40 (CD134) antibody. Across the patients, intravenous ivuxolimab was delivered every 2 weeks at 0.01 to 10 mg/kg.

Measured with immunoSEQ multiplex PCR; TCRdb has only the in-frame clones, and not every one. The sample yields 9,500 to 13,000 clones, about 85% seen once. In this sample, this clone is medium-sized. Trimming removed 4 bases from V and 1 base from J, with 17 bases in between. CDR1 LGHNA and CDR2 YNFKEQ come from the germline V gene. The CDR3 totals 16 residues. No patient had autoimmune disease or received systemic immunosuppression. The V gene is TRBV4-2, the J gene TRBJ2-7; D may correspond to TRBD1 or TRBD2 (5 bases each). This clonotype was obtained from an adult with an advanced solid tumor such as melanoma, head and neck, liver or kidney cancer. The source material was CD4+ or CD8+ T cells sorted from blood, sampled in a trial of the OX40 agonist ivuxolimab. This CDR3 reads CASSLERGAPSYEQYF. As DNA, the CDR3 is TGTGCCAGCAGCCTTGAGAGGGGTGCTCCATCCTACGAGCAGTACTTC.